This entry lists 27 T cell receptor beta chains sequenced from one sample in a study of T cells after yellow fever vaccination. TCRdb re-derived calls from the 5' RACE reads in MiXCR, one entry per CDR3 protein. This sample has 500,000 to 650,000 distinct CDR3 sequences, with roughly a sixth found just once. The material sequenced was PBMCs, taken around 5 days after the first yellow fever vaccination. These receptors originate from a man between 18 and 35 years old who received the YFV17D yellow fever vaccine.

The sample holds a few counts of this clonotype. The V and J genes are TRBV6-2 or TRBV6-3 and TRBJ1-1; TRBD1 might be the D (5 bases). CDR3 length: 15 amino acids. Per the germline V gene, CDR1 is MNHEY and CDR2 is SVGEGT. V was cut by 1 base and J by 6 bases, with 15 bases left in between. Written as DNA, the CDR3 is TGTGCCAGCAGTTACTTTCTCCAGGGTAGAGCTGAAGCTTTCTTT. Translated: CASSYFLQGRAEAFF.

The V gene is TRBV9, the J gene TRBJ2-3, with 10 bases that match TRBD2. J was trimmed by 4 bases and V by 3 bases; bases with no gene match: 2. Germline assignment: CDR1 SGDLS and CDR2 YYNGEE. The CDR3 is made up of 14 amino acids. Written as DNA, the CDR3 is TGTGCCAGCAGCGGGGGACTAGCGCCAGATACGCAGTATTTT. Translating it yields CASSGGLAPDTQYF.

A few counts support this clonotype. The rearrangement uses TRBV18 and TRBJ1-1; no definite D call. V was clipped by 3 bases and J by 8 bases, with 19 bases between them. The CDR3 is 15 amino acids. CDR1 and CDR2 (germline): KGHSH, LQKENI. The CDR3 coding sequence is TGTGCCAGCTCACCTTACGGGAGATACGAGGCCGAAGCTTTCTTT. Translation gives CASSPYGRYEAEAFF.

This clonotype came up many times. The J gene is TRBJ2-1, the V gene TRBV7-2, with unresolved D. The V gene's germline CDR1 is SGHTA and CDR2 FQGNSA. CDR3 length: 13 residues. Trimming cost V 4 bases and J 6 bases, with 10 bases left between them. Here the CDR3 DNA reads TGTGCCAGCAGCTATCTCCGGTCCAATGAGCAGTTCTTC. Translation: CASSYLRSNEQFF.

The chain combines TRBV5-1 with TRBJ2-2, with D perhaps TRBD2 (5 bases). Looked up from germline, CDR1 is SGHRS and CDR2 is YFSETQ. The CDR3 spans 14 residues. V was clipped by 7 bases and J by 1 base, with 11 bases between them. In DNA form, the CDR3 reads TGCGCCAGCTCAGCGGAACTGAACACCGGGGAGCTGTTTTTT. The encoded protein is CASSAELNTGELFF.

This clonotype was observed once. It is unclear where the CDR3 begins or ends on the DNA, so no DNA is shown, and the CDR3 is as TCRdb lists it. This chain uses TRBV15 with TRBJ1-1; the table's D call, TRBD1, has no DNA check behind it. Germline CDR1 is LNHNV and CDR2 is YYDKDF (reference sequence). Ends included, the CDR3 has 18 residues. CDR3 protein: CATSRDFGPGVLNTEAFF.

In this sample, this clonotype turned up a few times. The rearrangement links TRBV20-1 to TRBJ1-6; D is perhaps TRBD1 (5 bases). CDR3 length: 12 residues. Germline CDR1 DFQATT, CDR2 SNEGSKA (reference sequence). Trimming took off 3 bases at V and 9 bases at J, with 9 bases between the two ends. The CDR3 DNA sequence: TGCAGTGCTAGGCAGGGAGGTTCACCCCTCCACTTT. It encodes CSARQGGSPLHF.

This clonotype was seen repeatedly, ten times or more. The chain couples TRBV12-3 or TRBV12-4 to TRBJ2-5; 7 nucleotides agree with TRBD2. The CDR3 has 14 residues. Unmatched junction bases numbered 9, after V lost 7 bases and J lost 4 bases. The CDR3 sequence: CASTTFGGGETQYF. CDR3 nucleotide sequence: TGTGCCAGCACCACCTTTGGCGGGGGAGAGACCCAGTACTTC.

The CDR3 DNA is TGTGCCAGCATTGAGCGGGGCCAAGAGACCCAGTACTTC. This encodes CASIERGQETQYF. The chain uses TRBV6-2 or TRBV6-3 and TRBJ2-5; 7 nucleotides line up with TRBD2. After removal of 7 bases from V and 1 base from J, the junction contained 3 bases not matched to a gene. The germline V gene encodes CDR1 MNHEY and CDR2 SVGEGT. CDR3 size: 13 residues.

The V call is TRBV29-1, the J call TRBJ1-1; the D is unclear. The CDR3 length is 13 residues. V shed 6 bases and J shed 2 bases, with 13 bases lying between them. The germline V gene has CDR1 SQVTM and CDR2 ANQGSEA. CDR3 sequence (DNA): TGCAGCGTCGTCAGACCACTAAACACTGAAGCTTTCTTT. This gives the protein CSVVRPLNTEAFF.

The chain has TRBV20-1 and TRBJ2-3; weak D call: TRBD2 (6 bases). Germline V gives CDR1 DFQATT, CDR2 SNEGSKA (reference sequence). The CDR3 loop spans 15 amino acids. V was pared by 3 bases and J by 0 bases, with 13 bases between. CDR3 nucleotides: TGCAGTGCTAGTATTAGGCTAGCGAGCACAGATACGCAGTATTTT. Translation gives CSASIRLASTDTQYF.

This clonotype was counted a few times. This chain uses TRBV7-2 with TRBJ1-1, with a tentative D call TRBD1 (6 bases). The length of the CDR3 is 15 residues. CDR1 is SGHTA and CDR2 is FQGNSA in the germline V gene. V lost 5 bases, J lost 3 bases, and 16 bases lay in between. CDR3 coding DNA: TGTGCCAGCAGCCCGTTGGGGGGGCTGGACACTGAAGCTTTCTTT. Protein product: CASSPLGGLDTEAFF.

The chain carries TRBV5-6 and TRBJ2-4, with 8 positions matching TRBD2. The ends lost 0 bases at V and 6 bases at J; junction bases unmatched: 5. CDR1 is SGHDT, CDR2 YYEEEE, per germline. This CDR3 is 15 amino acids long. CDR3 in amino acids: CASSLAGGPRNIQYF. The CDR3 DNA sequence: TGTGCCAGCAGCTTGGCGGGGGGGCCCAGAAACATTCAGTACTTC.

In this sample, this clonotype turned up a few times. This chain connects TRBV5-6 to TRBJ1-1; D is possibly TRBD1 (6 bases). V lost 7 bases, J lost 1 base, and 17 bases lay in between. Germline V gene lookup returns CDR1 SGHDT and CDR2 YYEEEE. This CDR3 is 15 amino acids long. The DNA of the CDR3 is TGTGCCAGCTCGGGGTGGGGGCGGTGGAACACTGAAGCTTTCTTT. Translation gives CASSGWGRWNTEAFF.

The chain is built from TRBV20-1 and TRBJ2-7; tentatively, D is TRBD1 (6 bases). The CDR3 contains 15 residues. The V gene lost 2 bases and the J gene lost 2 bases, with 16 bases spanning the gap. Germline CDR1 reads DFQATT; CDR2 reads SNEGSKA (reference sequence). The CDR3 here is CSARIPQQGPYEQYF. CDR3 DNA sequence: TGCAGTGCTAGAATTCCCCAACAGGGCCCCTACGAGCAGTACTTC.

This chain uses TRBV3-1 with TRBJ2-5; tentative D call: TRBD2 (5 bases). V was pared by 11 bases and J by 7 bases, with 26 bases between. CDR1 and CDR2 from the germline V gene are LGHDT and YNNKEL (reference sequence). The CDR3 spans 15 residues. The CDR3 DNA sequence: TGTGCCTGCTGCCAAGAGCCCCGGGGAGCCCCGACCCAGTACTTC. Its protein is CACCQEPRGAPTQYF.

This clonotype was observed many times. The rearrangement uses TRBV12-3 or TRBV12-4 and TRBJ2-3; D remains unclear. V was trimmed by 3 bases and J by 0 bases, leaving 10 bases between them. The CDR3 is 15 amino acids. The CDR3 reads CASSLVSWSTDTQYF. CDR3 bases: TGTGCCAGCAGTTTGGTCTCCTGGAGCACAGATACGCAGTATTTT.

This clonotype occurred many times. J is TRBJ2-3 and V is TRBV27; 9 positions agree with TRBD2. V trimming: 7 bases; J trimming: 4 bases; junction bases outside the gene matches: 12. The CDR3 consists of 16 residues. Germline CDR1 MNHEY, CDR2 SMNVEV (reference sequence). CDR3 in DNA: TGTGCCAGCAAGACAGGGTGGCGGGGGGGGCCAGATACGCAGTATTTT. It translates to CASKTGWRGGPDTQYF.

This clonotype was seen a few times. The CDR3 sequence: CASSRRGQGRYNEQFF. The CDR3 DNA sequence: TGCGCCAGCAGCCGCCGGGGACAGGGTCGATACAATGAGCAGTTCTTC. This chain joins TRBV4-1 and TRBJ2-1; 9 nucleotides align to TRBD1. Germline V gene data show CDR1 as MGHRA and CDR2 as YSYEKL. The CDR3 extends over 16 amino acids. The J segment lost 4 bases and the V segment lost 4 bases, leaving 8 bases of the junction unmatched.

The V gene is TRBV12-3 or TRBV12-4, the J gene TRBJ2-7; D is uncertain. Trimming pared 1 base from V and 4 bases from J, leaving 8 bases between. This CDR3 contains 13 residues. The DNA of the CDR3 is TGTGCCAGCAGTTTAGGGCAACAATACGAGCAGTACGTC. Translation gives CASSLGQQYEQYV.

This clonotype was picked up a small number of times. This chain uses TRBV7-9 with TRBJ2-7, with D tentatively TRBD1 (5 bases). V lost 7 bases to trimming and J lost 7 bases, with 14 bases between them. CDR3 length: 12 residues. CDR1 is SEHNR and CDR2 is FQNEAQ in the germline V gene (reference sequence). CDR3 amino acids: CASMGRAGEQYV. The CDR3 DNA reads as TGTGCCAGCATGGGCAGGGCAGGAGAGCAGTACGTC.

This clonotype is a singleton in its sample. This may arise from a read error, as a much more abundant clone is one base away. The chain carries TRBV4-3 and TRBJ2-1; 7 bases fit TRBD2. The CDR3 totals 15 residues. Germline V gene data show CDR1 as LGHNA and CDR2 as YSLEER. The CDR3 bases are TGCGCCAACAGCGGTGGGAGGGCGCGGTTTAATGAGCAGTTCTTC. Protein product: CANSGGRARFNEQFF.

The J gene is TRBJ2-5, the V gene TRBV10-3; D remains unclear. Germline values: CDR1 ENHRY, CDR2 SYGVKD. The V gene lost 3 bases and the J gene lost 4 bases, with 6 bases spanning the gap. The CDR3 loop spans 12 amino acids. The CDR3 coding sequence is TGTGCCATCAGTGACCGGGCAGAGACCCAGTACTTC. This gives the protein CAISDRAETQYF.

V is TRBV6-2 or TRBV6-3 and J is TRBJ1-5; TRBD1 is a possible D gene (5 bases). CDR1 is MNHEY and CDR2 is SVGEGT in the germline V gene. CDR3 length: 15 residues. Trimming left V 5 bases short and J 0 bases short, with 11 bases between. The CDR3: CASSKGRLSNQPQHF. The CDR3 DNA reads TGTGCCAGCAGTAAGGGACGCCTTAGCAATCAGCCCCAGCATTTT.

The chain joins TRBV19 to TRBJ1-2; a possible D gene is TRBD1 (5 bases). From germline, CDR1 is LNHDA and CDR2 SQIVND (reference sequence). The CDR3 is 13 residues long. With 9 bases removed from V and 8 bases from J, the gap between germline ends came to 19 bases. The DNA for the CDR3 is TGTGCCAGCCAGGGTGAGGTGTTAGGCGGCTACACCTTC. The encoded protein is CASQGEVLGGYTF.

CDR3 nucleotides: TGTGCCAGCAGCCATGCGGGACTGACCTATGGCTACACCTTC. Its protein is CASSHAGLTYGYTF. The chain combines TRBV3-1 with TRBJ1-2, with D possibly matching TRBD1 (5 bases). The germline CDR1 and CDR2 sequences are LGHDT and YNNKEL (reference sequence). Trimming shortened V by 3 bases and J by 4 bases, and 12 bases separated the two germline ends. The CDR3 length is 14 residues.

The chain combines TRBV4-2 with TRBJ2-7; TRBD2 might be the D (6 bases). This CDR3 has 19 residues. Between the trimmed V and J ends, which lost 5 bases and 0 bases, there was a span of 26 bases. CDR1 and CDR2 (germline): LGHNA, YNFKEQ. The CDR3 DNA reads TGTGCCAGCAGCGGGTGGGGGGTGGATAGCGGAAGATACTCCTACGAGCAGTACGTC. This translates into CASSGWGVDSGRYSYEQYV.